Listed below are T cell receptor beta chains from one sample, sequenced in a study of T cell repertoires in cytomegalovirus infection. TCRdb re-derived calls from the reads in MiXCR, one entry per CDR3 protein. The sample shows roughly 730,000 distinct CDR3 sequences, roughly 33% of them seen only once. The antigens for these receptors are not known. The specimen comprised cultured PBMCs, sampled from culture after CMV antigen stimulation. The receptor set was obtained from a human donor in good health (CMV status not recorded). Some clones in this sample may be carry-over from other donors' samples. CDR3s include the opening cysteine and the closing phenylalanine or tryptophan. A D gene is named only where the DNA matches it firmly. Some rows mark clone size as missing; the rest say once, few, many or name a class of expanded clone.

j_call v_call d_call clone_size cdr3_aa cdr3_nt
TRBJ1-3 TRBV28 . . CASRWGQGLGNTIYF TGTGCCAGCAGGTGGGGCCAGGGGCTTGGAAACACCATATATTTT
TRBJ2-5 TRBV7-2 TRBD1 few CASSSRTGGGEETQYF TGTGCCAGCAGCTCAAGGACAGGGGGGGGAGAAGAGACCCAGTACTTC
TRBJ2-3 TRBV7-7 TRBD1 many CASSRGQTTDTQYF TGTGCCAGCAGCCGGGGACAGACCACAGATACGCAGTATTTT
TRBJ2-7 TRBV7-9 . . CASSQWTSTGEQYF TGTGCCAGCAGCCAATGGACTTCCACCGGGGAGCAGTACTTC
TRBJ2-2 TRBV4-1 . . CASSQGGANRRAGELFF TGCGCCAGCAGCCAAGGAGGTGCCAACCGGAGGGCGGGGGAGCTGTTTTTT
TRBJ1-2 TRBV20-1 . . CSAKQHYGYTF TGCAGTGCGAAACAGCACTATGGCTACACCTTC
TRBJ2-7 TRBV7-9 TRBD1 . CASSRQTGTGGEQYF TGTGCCAGCAGCCGGCAAACCGGGACAGGGGGCGAGCAGTACTTC
TRBJ2-5 TRBV7-2 . many CASTPGGETQYF TGTGCCAGCACCCCAGGGGGGGAGACCCAGTACTTC
TRBJ2-5 TRBV20-1 TRBD2 . CSARDPSAGGPLVETQYF TGCAGTGCTAGAGACCCGAGCGCGGGGGGGCCTCTCGTGGAGACCCAGTACTTC
TRBJ2-7 TRBV6-6 . . CASSYPGQRDYEQYF TGTGCCAGCAGTTACCCGGGACAGCGGGACTACGAGCAGTACTTC
TRBJ1-2 TRBV7-9 . . CASSWQGQANYGYTF TGTGCCAGCAGCTGGCAGGGACAAGCTAACTATGGCTACACCTTC
TRBJ2-1 TRBV19 TRBD2 . CASSEIGTSGRNEQFF TGTGCCAGTAGCGAGATCGGGACTAGCGGGAGGAATGAGCAGTTCTTC
TRBJ2-7 TRBV7-9 TRBD2 . CASSILGGRESRREQYF TGTGCCAGCAGCATTCTCGGTGGGCGGGAGTCTCGTCGCGAGCAGTACTTC
TRBJ2-3 TRBV10-2 . . CASSVFGSPDTQYF TGCGCCAGCAGTGTATTCGGTAGTCCAGATACGCAGTATTTT
TRBJ2-5 TRBV7-6 . few CASNQQQETQYF TGTGCCAGCAACCAGCAACAAGAGACCCAGTACTTC